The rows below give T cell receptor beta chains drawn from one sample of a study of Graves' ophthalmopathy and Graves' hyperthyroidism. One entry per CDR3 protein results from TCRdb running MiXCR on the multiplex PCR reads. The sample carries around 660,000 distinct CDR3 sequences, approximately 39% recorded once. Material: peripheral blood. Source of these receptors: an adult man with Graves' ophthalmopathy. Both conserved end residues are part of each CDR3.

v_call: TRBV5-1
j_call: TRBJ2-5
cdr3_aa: CASSLATVYQETQYF

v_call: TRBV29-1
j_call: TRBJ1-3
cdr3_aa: CSVEGGADENTIYF

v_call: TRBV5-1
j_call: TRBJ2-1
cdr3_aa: CASSTRGLAGVWEQFF

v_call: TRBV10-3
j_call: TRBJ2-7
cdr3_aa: CASSEGRQGFYEQYF

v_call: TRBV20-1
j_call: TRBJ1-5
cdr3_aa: CSARRVDPRQPQHF

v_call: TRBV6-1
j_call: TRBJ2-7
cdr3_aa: CASSYHRDRVGEQYF

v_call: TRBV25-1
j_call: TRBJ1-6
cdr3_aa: CASSYRDVRSPLHF

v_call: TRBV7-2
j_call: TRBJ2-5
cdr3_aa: CASSFWYSPRGETQYF

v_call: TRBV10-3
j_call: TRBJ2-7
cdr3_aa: CAVPGSGKTYEQYF

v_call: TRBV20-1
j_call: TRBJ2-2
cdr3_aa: CSVGGGKNTGELFF

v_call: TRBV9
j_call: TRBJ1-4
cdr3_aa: CASSATGPNEKLFF

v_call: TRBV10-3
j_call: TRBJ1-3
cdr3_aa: CAISEGTNSGNTIYF

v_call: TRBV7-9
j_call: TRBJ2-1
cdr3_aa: CASSALGNEQFF

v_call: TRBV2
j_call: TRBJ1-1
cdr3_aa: CASRPGQLNTEAFF

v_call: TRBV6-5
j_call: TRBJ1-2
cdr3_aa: CASRTSEGGYTF

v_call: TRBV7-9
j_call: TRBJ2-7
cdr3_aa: CASSLDTSGYEQYF

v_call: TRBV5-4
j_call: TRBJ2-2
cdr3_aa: CASSQGRTRTGELFF

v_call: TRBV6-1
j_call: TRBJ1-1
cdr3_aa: CASTRISRNTEAFF

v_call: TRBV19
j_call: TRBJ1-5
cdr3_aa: CASKEGLAYQPQHF

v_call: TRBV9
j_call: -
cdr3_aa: CASSQPLAHEQFF

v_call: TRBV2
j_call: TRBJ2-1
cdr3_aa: CASGRQVYNEQFF

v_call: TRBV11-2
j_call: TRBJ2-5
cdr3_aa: CASSFSGRTQYF

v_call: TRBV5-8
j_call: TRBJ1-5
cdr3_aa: CASSLGQGWTQPQHF

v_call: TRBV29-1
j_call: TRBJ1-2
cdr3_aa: CSVGQVDGYTF

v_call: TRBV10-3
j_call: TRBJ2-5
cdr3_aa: CASSPIQGLAGEETQYF

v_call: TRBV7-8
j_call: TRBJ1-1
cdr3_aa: CASSPQTELNTEAFF

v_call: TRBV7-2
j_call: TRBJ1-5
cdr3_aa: CASSWGSNQPHHF

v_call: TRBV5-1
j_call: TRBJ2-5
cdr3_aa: CASSLNRESLVRETQYF

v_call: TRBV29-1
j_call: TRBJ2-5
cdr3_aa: CAGRSGNQETQYF

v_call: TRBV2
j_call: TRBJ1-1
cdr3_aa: CASSDRQGANEAFF

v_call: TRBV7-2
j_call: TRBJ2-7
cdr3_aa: CASSSDDTTEPTYEQYF

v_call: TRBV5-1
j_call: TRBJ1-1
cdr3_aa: CASSSLGNTEAFF

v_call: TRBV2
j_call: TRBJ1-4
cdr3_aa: CASREDRSAANEKLFF

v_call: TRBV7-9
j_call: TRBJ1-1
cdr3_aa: CASSSRGGGAEAFF

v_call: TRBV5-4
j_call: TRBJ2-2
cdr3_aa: CASSGQGVGGELFF

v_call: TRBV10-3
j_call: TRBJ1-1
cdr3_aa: CAISAGPRDTEAFF

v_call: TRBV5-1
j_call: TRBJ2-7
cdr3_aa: CASSPTSGGVYEQYF

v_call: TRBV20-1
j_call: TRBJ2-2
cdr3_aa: CSARVGGSTSGELFF

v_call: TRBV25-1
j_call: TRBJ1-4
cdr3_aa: CAPSSTGGGEKLFF

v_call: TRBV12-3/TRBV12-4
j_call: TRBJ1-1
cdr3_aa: CASSGMATEAFF

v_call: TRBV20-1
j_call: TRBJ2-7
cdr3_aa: CSARPGTGIYEQYF

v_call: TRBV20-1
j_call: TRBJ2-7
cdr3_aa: CSATGLSDEQYF

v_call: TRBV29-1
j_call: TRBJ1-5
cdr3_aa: CSSEQGDATQHF

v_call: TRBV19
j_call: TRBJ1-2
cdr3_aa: CASGLTASGYTF